These 29 T cell receptor beta chains originate from one sample sequenced in a study of response to subunit inactivated influenza vaccine. Via MiXCR, TCRdb re-called the RT-PCR reads, giving one row per CDR3 protein. The repertoire holds 500,000 to 600,000 distinct CDR3 sequences, with about 15% as singletons. The sequencing here drew on PBMCs from blood, taken 12 days after vaccination. These receptors were taken from a middle-aged man who received an inactivated influenza vaccine.

A few counts support this clonotype. The chain recombines TRBV7-8 with TRBJ2-1; 10 nucleotides match TRBD2. Germline lookup yields CDR1 SGHVS and CDR2 FQNEAQ. The CDR3 runs 16 residues. The V and J ends lost 1 base and 3 bases, in that order; junction bases with no gene match: 3. The CDR3, as DNA: TGTGCCAGCAGCTTAGAAGTAGCGGGGGGCTACAATGAGCAGTTCTTC. The encoded protein is CASSLEVAGGYNEQFF.

Ten or more counts support this clonotype. The J gene is TRBJ2-7, the V gene TRBV4-3, with 13 positions matching TRBD2. The CDR3 consists of 15 residues. The ends lost 3 bases at V and 2 bases at J; junction bases unmatched: 1. Germline values: CDR1 LGHNA, CDR2 YSLEER. CDR3 residues: CASSQGTSGTYEQYF. CDR3 DNA: TGCGCCAGCAGCCAGGGGACTAGCGGGACCTACGAGCAGTACTTC.

The chain employs TRBV5-1 and TRBJ2-6; D tentatively reads TRBD1 or TRBD2 (5 bases each). Trimming shortened V by 1 base and J by 0 bases, and 11 bases separated the two germline ends. This CDR3 is 17 amino acids long. Germline V CDR1 and CDR2: SGHRS, YFSETQ. CDR3 DNA sequence: TGCGCCAGCAGCTTGCCAGGGACGGTCTCTGGGGCCAACGTCCTGACTTTC. Its protein product is CASSLPGTVSGANVLTF.

The rearrangement joins TRBV6-6 to TRBJ2-3; D remains ambiguous. Germline V CDR1 and CDR2: MNHNY, SVGAGI (reference sequence). The CDR3 length is 13 residues. Trimming removed 2 bases at V and 4 bases at J, with 7 bases between. CDR3 coding DNA: TGTGCCAGCAGTTACGTGTTCTCAGATACGCAGTATTTT. Translation gives CASSYVFSDTQYF.

This clonotype turned up a few times. This chain links TRBV20-1 with TRBJ1-5; TRBD1 matches 11 bases. The CDR3 covers 14 residues. J was trimmed by 6 bases and V by 6 bases; bases with no gene match: 7. Germline lookup yields CDR1 DFQATT and CDR2 SNEGSKA (reference sequence). CDR3 bases: TGCAGTGCCTCGGACAGGGGGCCTGGTCAGCCCCAGCATTTT. Translating gives CSASDRGPGQPQHF.

The rearrangement links TRBV5-1 to TRBJ2-2; maybe TRBD1 (6 bases). Trimming removed 4 bases from V and 4 bases from J, with 11 bases in between. Per the germline V gene, CDR1 is SGHRS and CDR2 is YFSETQ. The CDR3 totals 14 residues. The CDR3 is CASSQTGPTGELFF. Written as DNA, the CDR3 is TGCGCCAGCAGCCAGACAGGTCCCACCGGGGAGCTGTTTTTT.

This chain uses TRBV7-2 with TRBJ1-1; D is ambiguous. Germline V gene data show CDR1 as SGHTA and CDR2 as FQGNSA. With 5 bases removed from V and 3 bases from J, the gap between germline ends came to 10 bases. The CDR3 has 13 residues. The CDR3 region is CASSPHTHTEAFF. In DNA, the CDR3 is TGTGCCAGCAGCCCCCACACCCACACTGAAGCTTTCTTT.

Notes on this clonotype: It may be a read error: a sequence one base away is much more abundant. Lacking the conserved final phenylalanine or tryptophan, this CDR3 likely reflects a read error. The rearrangement joins TRBV4-3 to TRBJ2-2; 8 nucleotides align to TRBD2. Germline CDR1 reads LGHNA; CDR2 reads YSLEER. Trimming cost V 0 bases and J 4 bases; bases outside gene matches: 13. The CDR3 is 19 residues long. CDR3 protein: CASSQDSQREPVPTGELFL. CDR3 bases: TGCGCCAGCAGCCAAGATAGCCAGCGGGAGCCGGTTCCCACCGGGGAGCTGTTTCTT.

Of note for this clonotype: A much bigger clone sits one base away, suggesting this may be a read error. The chain has TRBV5-6 and TRBJ1-1; D gene ambiguous. Germline V CDR1 and CDR2: SGHDT, YYEEEE. There are 14 residues in the CDR3. CDR3 sequence (DNA): TGTGCCAGCAGCTTGGGCAGTGTTAGGGCTGACGCTTTCTTT. Its protein product is CASSLGSVRADAFF.

This clonotype was found many times. The chain joins TRBV12-3 or TRBV12-4 to TRBJ2-2; no clear D gene. The V end was cut by 8 bases, the J end by 0 bases, with 7 bases between. The CDR3 covers 13 residues. In nucleotides, the CDR3 is TGTGCCAGCGGAGTTACGAACACCGGGGAGCTGTTTTTT. It is translated as CASGVTNTGELFF.

The table lists this clonotype with a few counts. The genes are TRBV6-5 and TRBJ1-1; D unclear. This CDR3 is 14 amino acids long. Germline V lookup: CDR1 MNHEY, CDR2 SVGAGI. The ends were cut back, 5 bases at V and 5 bases at J, with 15 bases in the middle. CDR3 residues: CASSHQSGMTEAFF. The CDR3 coding sequence is TGTGCCAGCAGTCACCAGTCGGGGATGACTGAAGCTTTCTTT.

The chain employs TRBV18 and TRBJ2-1, with TRBD2 identical over 11 bases. The CDR3 consists of 18 residues. CDR1 is KGHSH and CDR2 is LQKENI in the germline V gene. V trimming: 8 bases; J trimming: 0 bases; junction bases outside the gene matches: 12. CDR3 coding DNA: TGTGCCAGCCGACAACTAGCGGGGGACGGCAGCTCCTACAATGAGCAGTTCTTC. Its protein is CASRQLAGDGSSYNEQFF.

The V gene is TRBV4-2, the J gene TRBJ2-3, with 8 bases identical to TRBD2. Trimming cost V 9 bases and J 1 base; bases outside gene matches: 12. Looked up from germline, CDR1 is LGHNA and CDR2 is YNFKEQ. This CDR3 has 16 residues. CDR3 coding DNA: TGTGCCAGGGGCCCCGGGCGGCGGGAGGGCACAGATACGCAGTATTTT. This gives the protein CARGPGRREGTDTQYF.

This clonotype was recorded a few times. This chain uses TRBV12-3 or TRBV12-4 with TRBJ2-3; D is tentatively TRBD1 or TRBD2 (5 bases each). With 3 bases removed from V and 0 bases from J, the gap between germline ends came to 10 bases. This CDR3 comprises 15 residues. The CDR3 here is CASSFRGPSTDTQYF. The CDR3 DNA follows: TGTGCCAGCAGTTTTAGGGGACCTAGCACAGATACGCAGTATTTT.

This chain links TRBV5-5 with TRBJ2-1; D may be TRBD1 or TRBD2 (5 bases each). CDR1 is SGHKS and CDR2 is YYEKEE in the germline V gene (reference sequence). Trimming cost V 2 bases and J 4 bases, with 13 bases left between them. This CDR3 region has 15 residues. The CDR3 here is CASSFRDGFYNEQFF. CDR3 bases: TGTGCCAGCAGCTTCCGGGACGGCTTTTACAATGAGCAGTTCTTC. The variable domain in full, with the rest retrieved from reference TRBV5-5 and TRBJ2-1, is DAGVTQSPTHLIKTRGQQVTLRCSPISGHKSVSWYQQVLGQGPQFIFQYYEKEERGRGNFPDRFSARQFPNYSSELNVNALLLGDSALYLCASSFRDGFYNEQFFGPGTRLTVL.

The genes are TRBV6-2 or TRBV6-3 and TRBJ2-1; a possible D gene is TRBD1 (6 bases). The CDR3 covers 15 residues. V lost 4 bases, J lost 8 bases, and 18 bases lay in between. Germline assignment: CDR1 MNHEY and CDR2 SVGEGT. The CDR3 bases are TGTGCCAGCAGTTCCTACCCAGGACAGTCTGATGAGCAGTTCTTC. It specifies CASSSYPGQSDEQFF.

CDR3 in amino acids: CASTPLQPIYGYTF. For the CDR3, the DNA is TGTGCCAGCACCCCCCTTCAACCGATCTATGGCTACACCTTC. The chain combines TRBV7-9 with TRBJ1-2; no clear D gene. The germline gives CDR1 SEHNR, CDR2 FQNEAQ (reference sequence). V was trimmed by 7 bases and J by 4 bases, leaving 16 bases between them. This CDR3 comprises 14 residues.

This clonotype came up a few times. In DNA, the CDR3 is TGTGCCAGCAGCCAAGAGGATTACAGGCTAATTTCAACTAATGAAAAACTGTTTTTT. Translating it yields CASSQEDYRLISTNEKLFF. This sequence joins TRBV4-2 and TRBJ1-4, with TRBD1 as a possible D gene (5 bases). Germline CDR1 and CDR2: LGHNA and YNFKEQ. CDR3 length: 19 amino acids. V lost 0 bases, J lost 0 bases, and 17 bases lay in between.

This clonotype was picked up a small number of times. The V gene is TRBV20-1, the J gene TRBJ2-1; perhaps TRBD2 as D (6 bases). Germline V lookup: CDR1 DFQATT, CDR2 SNEGSKA (reference sequence). Trimming left V 5 bases short and J 4 bases short, with 18 bases between. The CDR3 has 15 residues. CDR3 loop: CSARTAGLLYNEQFF. CDR3 coding DNA: TGCAGTGCTCGTACCGCGGGACTCCTATACAATGAGCAGTTCTTC.

In this sample, this clonotype turned up once. The chain couples TRBV12-3 or TRBV12-4 to TRBJ2-3, with 8 bases that match TRBD2. The CDR3 runs 15 residues. With V trimmed by 6 bases and J by 6 bases, 11 bases remained unmatched. The CDR3, as DNA: TGTGCCAGCAGACTTCAGGGTAGCGGGGCTGATACGCAGTATTTT. This translates into CASRLQGSGADTQYF.

This clonotype was seen only a few times. The chain couples TRBV7-9 to TRBJ2-2, with a weak D call TRBD1 (7 bases). There are 16 residues in the CDR3. The germline V and J ends were trimmed by 4 bases and 5 bases, with 17 bases remaining between them. Germline assignment: CDR1 SEHNR and CDR2 FQNEAQ (reference sequence). CDR3 in amino acids: CASSWAGGSSTGELFF. For the CDR3, the DNA is TGTGCCAGCAGCTGGGCAGGGGGGTCCAGTACCGGGGAGCTGTTTTTT.

This clonotype was recorded a few times. The chain is built from TRBV7-9 and TRBJ2-1, with 10 bases lining up with TRBD2. Germline CDR1 and CDR2: SEHNR and FQNEAQ (reference sequence). The CDR3 extends over 16 amino acids. J lost 0 bases, V lost 7 bases, and 6 bases had no gene match. Here the CDR3 reads CASTFLAGASYNEQFF. CDR3 DNA: TGTGCCAGCACCTTCCTAGCGGGGGCCTCCTACAATGAGCAGTTCTTC.

There are a few counts of this clonotype. This chain links TRBV27 with TRBJ2-1; a weak D match, TRBD2 (5 bases). Trimming removed 5 bases from V and 0 bases from J, with 14 bases in between. Germline loops: CDR1 MNHEY, CDR2 SMNVEV (reference sequence). This CDR3 is 16 amino acids long. CDR3: CASSPLAGNSYNEQFF. CDR3 in DNA: TGTGCCAGCAGTCCCCTAGCCGGCAACTCCTACAATGAGCAGTTCTTC.

This clonotype was observed many times. The J gene is TRBJ2-1, the V gene TRBV15, with unresolved D. This CDR3 contains 18 residues. Trimming took 3 bases from V and 2 from J, leaving 20 bases between them. The germline CDR1 and CDR2 sequences are LNHNV and YYDKDF (reference sequence). The CDR3 here is CATSRDPASVGPYNEQFF. The CDR3, as DNA: TGTGCCACCAGCAGGGATCCAGCATCCGTAGGACCCTACAATGAGCAGTTCTTC.

The rearrangement links TRBV24-1 to TRBJ2-3; D possibly corresponds to TRBD1 (5 bases). Germline lookup yields CDR1 KGHDR and CDR2 SFDVKD. Trimming removed 1 base at V and 2 bases at J, with 9 bases between. This CDR3 has 15 residues. For the CDR3, the DNA is TGTGCCACCAGTGATTTAGGGGTCTCCACAGATACGCAGTATTTT. Its translation is CATSDLGVSTDTQYF.

This clonotype was observed at least ten times. The chain is built from TRBV25-1 and TRBJ2-7; D gene unclear. The CDR3 is 15 amino acids. Germline CDR1 and CDR2: MGHDK and SYGVNS. V lost 5 bases to trimming and J lost 3 bases, with 17 bases between them. The CDR3 DNA is TGTGCCAGCAGTAAATCACTTACTGGCCGCTACGAGCAGTACTTC. It encodes CASSKSLTGRYEQYF.

This clonotype was found a few times. This chain connects TRBV7-2 to TRBJ1-4, with D possibly TRBD1 on 5 matching bases. Germline CDR1 and CDR2: SGHTA and FQGNSA. Trimming pared 6 bases from V and 10 bases from J, leaving 27 bases between. This CDR3 is built from 17 residues. This chain's CDR3 is CASSISRIGQGYGKLFF. The DNA of the CDR3 is TGTGCCAGCAGTATTAGTAGGATCGGCCAGGGTTATGGAAAACTGTTTTTT.

The genes are TRBV5-1 and TRBJ2-7, with 7 positions matching TRBD1. The germline V gene has CDR1 SGHRS and CDR2 YFSETQ. The V and J ends lost 0 bases and 6 bases, in that order; junction bases with no gene match: 6. There are 14 residues in the CDR3. In DNA, the CDR3 is TGCGCCAGCAGCTTGGGACAGGGTTCGGGCGAGCAGTACTTC. As protein: CASSLGQGSGEQYF.

This clonotype was observed a few times. This chain links TRBV29-1 with TRBJ2-3, with TRBD2 identical over 7 bases. The junction had 6 bases not matched to a gene; V was cut back by 5 bases and J by 1 base. The CDR3 is 14 residues long. Looked up from germline, CDR1 is SQVTM and CDR2 is ANQGSEA. The CDR3 protein is CSVRPRGGTDTQYF. The CDR3 DNA is TGCAGCGTTCGGCCACGGGGGGGCACAGATACGCAGTATTTT.